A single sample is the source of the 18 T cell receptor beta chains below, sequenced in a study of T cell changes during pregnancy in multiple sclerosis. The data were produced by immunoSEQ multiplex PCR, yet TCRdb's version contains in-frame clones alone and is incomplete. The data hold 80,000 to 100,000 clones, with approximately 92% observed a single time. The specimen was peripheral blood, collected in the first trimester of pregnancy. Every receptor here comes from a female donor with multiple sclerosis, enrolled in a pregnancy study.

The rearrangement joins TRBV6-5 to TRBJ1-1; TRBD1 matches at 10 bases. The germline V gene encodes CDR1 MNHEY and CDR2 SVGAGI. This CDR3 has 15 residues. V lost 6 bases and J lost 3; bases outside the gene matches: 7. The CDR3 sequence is CASRLTGGLDTEAFF. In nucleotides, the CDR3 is TGTGCCAGCAGATTGACAGGGGGCTTGGACACTGAAGCTTTCTTT.

This CDR3 is CASSILGQGGSKQYF. CDR3 sequence (DNA): TGTGCCAGTAGTATATTGGGACAGGGGGGATCCAAGCAGTACTTC. V gene TRBV19 combines with J gene TRBJ2-7, with 11 bases aligning to TRBD1. The germline gives CDR1 LNHDA, CDR2 SQIVND (reference sequence). Trimming cost V 2 bases and J 8 bases; bases outside gene matches: 8. This CDR3 has 15 amino acids.

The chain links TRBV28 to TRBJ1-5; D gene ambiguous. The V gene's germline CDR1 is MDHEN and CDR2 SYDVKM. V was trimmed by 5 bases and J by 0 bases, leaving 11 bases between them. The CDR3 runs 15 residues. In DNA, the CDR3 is TGTGCCAGCAGTCCGAACACCCTTAGCAATCAGCCCCAGCATTTT. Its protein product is CASSPNTLSNQPQHF.

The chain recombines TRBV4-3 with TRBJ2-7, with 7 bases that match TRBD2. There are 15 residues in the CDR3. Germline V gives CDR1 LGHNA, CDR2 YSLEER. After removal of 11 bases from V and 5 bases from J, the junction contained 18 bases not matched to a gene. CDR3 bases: TGCGCCGGCCGCCCGACAGCGGGAAGTCGAGACGAGCAGTACTTC. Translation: CAGRPTAGSRDEQYF.

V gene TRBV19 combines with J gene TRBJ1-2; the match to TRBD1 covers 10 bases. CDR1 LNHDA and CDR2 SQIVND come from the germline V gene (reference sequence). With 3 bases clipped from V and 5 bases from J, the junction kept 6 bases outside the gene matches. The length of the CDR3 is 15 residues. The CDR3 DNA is TGTGCCAGTAGTATCCCGGACAGGGGGAGGTATGGCTACACCTTC. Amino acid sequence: CASSIPDRGRYGYTF.

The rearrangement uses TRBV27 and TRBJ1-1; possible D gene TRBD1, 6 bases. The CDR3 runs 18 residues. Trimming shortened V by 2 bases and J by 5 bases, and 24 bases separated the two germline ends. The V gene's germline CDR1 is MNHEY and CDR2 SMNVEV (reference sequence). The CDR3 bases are TGTGCCAGCAGTTTACAAAAACCCCCGGGACACTGGGGGACTGAAGCTTTCTTT. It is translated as CASSLQKPPGHWGTEAFF.

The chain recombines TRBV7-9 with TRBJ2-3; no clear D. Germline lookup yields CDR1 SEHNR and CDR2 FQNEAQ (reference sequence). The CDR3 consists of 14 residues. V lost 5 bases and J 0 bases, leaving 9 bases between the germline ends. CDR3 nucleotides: TGTGCCAGCAGCCTAGACTTTAGCACAGATACGCAGTATTTT. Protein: CASSLDFSTDTQYF.

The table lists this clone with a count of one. The CDR3 DNA follows: TGTGCCAGTACCCCCTGGGGGGGAGATCAGCCCCAGCATTTT. Its protein is CASTPWGGDQPQHF. The V and J genes are TRBV19 and TRBJ1-5, with D possibly matching TRBD1 (5 bases). Looked up from germline, CDR1 is LNHDA and CDR2 is SQIVND (reference sequence). The V end lost 7 bases, the J end lost 5 bases, and 15 bases lay between the germline ends. This CDR3 region has 14 residues.

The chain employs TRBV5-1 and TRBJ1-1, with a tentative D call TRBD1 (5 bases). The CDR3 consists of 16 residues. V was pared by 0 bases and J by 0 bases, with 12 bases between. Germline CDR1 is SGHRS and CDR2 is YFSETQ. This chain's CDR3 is CASSLVFGGMNTEAFF. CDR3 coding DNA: TGCGCCAGCAGCTTGGTGTTTGGGGGGATGAACACTGAAGCTTTCTTT.

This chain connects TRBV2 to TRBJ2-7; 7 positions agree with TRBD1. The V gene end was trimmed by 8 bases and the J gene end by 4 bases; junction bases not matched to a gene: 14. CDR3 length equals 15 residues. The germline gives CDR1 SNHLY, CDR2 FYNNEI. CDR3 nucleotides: TGTGCCAGCCAACAGGGGAGTGGTGGGTTTTACGAGCAGTACTTC. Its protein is CASQQGSGGFYEQYF.

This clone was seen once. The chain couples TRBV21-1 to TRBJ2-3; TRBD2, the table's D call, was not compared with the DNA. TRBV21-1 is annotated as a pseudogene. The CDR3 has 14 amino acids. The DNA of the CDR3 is TGTGCCATCCCGGGACTAGCAATTGGACATACGCAGTATTTT. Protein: CAIPGLAIGHTQYF.

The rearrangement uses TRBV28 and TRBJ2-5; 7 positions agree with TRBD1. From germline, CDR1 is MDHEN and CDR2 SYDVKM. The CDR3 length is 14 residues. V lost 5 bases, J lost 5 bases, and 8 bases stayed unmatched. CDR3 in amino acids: CASSPGTVGETQYF. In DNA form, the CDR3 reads TGTGCCAGCAGTCCCGGGACAGTCGGGGAGACCCAGTACTTC.

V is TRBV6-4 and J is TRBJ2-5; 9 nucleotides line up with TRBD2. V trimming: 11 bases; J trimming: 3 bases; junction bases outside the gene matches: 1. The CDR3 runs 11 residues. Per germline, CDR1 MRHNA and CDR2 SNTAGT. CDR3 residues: CAVAGEETQYF. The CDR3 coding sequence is TGTGCCGTAGCGGGAGAAGAGACCCAGTACTTC.

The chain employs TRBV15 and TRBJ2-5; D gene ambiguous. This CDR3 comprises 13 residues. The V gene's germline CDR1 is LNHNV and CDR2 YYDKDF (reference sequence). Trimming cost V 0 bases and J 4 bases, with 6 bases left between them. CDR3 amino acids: CATSRDPRETQYF. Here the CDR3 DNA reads TGTGCCACCAGCAGAGATCCTAGAGAGACCCAGTACTTC.

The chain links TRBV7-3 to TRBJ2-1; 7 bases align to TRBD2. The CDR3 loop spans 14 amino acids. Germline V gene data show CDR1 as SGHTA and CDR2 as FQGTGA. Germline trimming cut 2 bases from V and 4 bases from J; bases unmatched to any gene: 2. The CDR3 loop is CASSLGGGYNEQFF. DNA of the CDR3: TGTGCCAGCAGCTTAGGGGGGGGGTACAATGAGCAGTTCTTC.

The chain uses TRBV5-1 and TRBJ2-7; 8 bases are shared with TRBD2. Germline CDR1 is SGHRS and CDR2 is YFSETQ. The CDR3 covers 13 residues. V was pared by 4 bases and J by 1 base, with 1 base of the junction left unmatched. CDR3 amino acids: CASSPSGSYEQYF. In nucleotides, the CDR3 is TGCGCCAGCAGCCCTAGCGGGTCCTACGAGCAGTACTTC.

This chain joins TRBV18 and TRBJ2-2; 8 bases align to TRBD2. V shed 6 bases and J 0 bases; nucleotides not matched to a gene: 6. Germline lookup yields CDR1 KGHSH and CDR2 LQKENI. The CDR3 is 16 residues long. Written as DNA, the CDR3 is TGTGCCAGCTCCCCGCGGGGGGCTCCGAACACCGGGGAGCTGTTTTTT. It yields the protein CASSPRGAPNTGELFF.

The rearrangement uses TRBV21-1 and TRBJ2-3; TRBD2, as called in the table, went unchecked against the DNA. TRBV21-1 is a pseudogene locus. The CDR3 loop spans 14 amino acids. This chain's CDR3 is CASSKVIRKDTQYF. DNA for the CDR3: TGTGCCAGCAGCAAAGTGATTAGAAAAGATACGCAGTATTTT.